Listed here are 21 T cell receptor beta chains from one sample, sequenced in a study of blood T cell repertoires in COVID-19. Repertoires were generated with immunoSEQ multiplex PCR, while TCRdb's copy carries only in-frame clones and drops some. The sample lists some 410,000 clones; roughly 90% were seen once. The specimen sequenced was PBMCs or T cells enriched from blood (not recorded which). The source of these receptors is a woman in her twenties or thirties with acute COVID-19.

This chain uses TRBV15 with TRBJ1-1; 10 bases are a match to TRBD1. The CDR3 length is 15 residues. Germline trimming cut 5 bases from V and 6 bases from J; bases unmatched to any gene: 9. Germline V gives CDR1 LNHNV, CDR2 YYDKDF (reference sequence). The CDR3, as DNA: TGTGCCACCAGCTTACCGGGACAGGGGAGCCCTGAAGCTTTCTTT. Protein product: CATSLPGQGSPEAFF.

The V call is TRBV19, the J call TRBJ1-2; D not certain. Germline V gene sequence: CDR1 LNHDA, CDR2 SQIVND (reference sequence). V dropped 3 bases and J dropped 0 bases, with 14 bases sitting between them. The CDR3 consists of 16 residues. CDR3 region: CASSIRRSGANYGYTF. The DNA of the CDR3 is TGTGCCAGTAGTATTAGGAGGTCAGGCGCTAACTATGGCTACACCTTC.

CDR3 DNA sequence: TGCGCCAGCAGCTTGGCCGAGGGAACCTCTGGAAACACCATATATTTT. Translated: CASSLAEGTSGNTIYF. The chain employs TRBV5-1 and TRBJ1-3; D not certain. Germline CDR1 SGHRS, CDR2 YFSETQ. Trimming took off 0 bases at V and 0 bases at J, with 10 bases between the two ends. This CDR3 spans 16 amino acids.

This clone occurred a few times. This chain joins TRBV29-1 and TRBJ2-3, with 10 bases aligning to TRBD2. The CDR3 contains 17 residues. The germline gives CDR1 SQVTM, CDR2 ANQGSEA. With V trimmed by 1 base and J by 8 bases, 15 bases remained unmatched. The CDR3 bases are TGCAGCGTTGAAGCGAACCTAGCGGGGGTGGGTTCGGGTACGCAGTATTTT. It is translated as CSVEANLAGVGSGTQYF.

The chain uses TRBV27 and TRBJ1-6, with unresolved D. Trimming took 6 bases from V and 2 from J, leaving 11 bases between them. CDR1 and CDR2 from the germline V gene are MNHEY and SMNVEV (reference sequence). CDR3 length equals 15 residues. In DNA form, the CDR3 reads TGTGCCAGCAGCGCCCAGGCAACCTATAATTCACCCCTCCACTTT. It encodes CASSAQATYNSPLHF.

The rearrangement joins TRBV3-1 (or the pseudogene TRBV3-2) to TRBJ2-7; TRBD2 agrees at 9 bases. V lost 1 base and J lost 9; bases outside the gene matches: 4. The CDR3 has 13 residues. Germline-derived CDR1 and CDR2 are LGHDT and YNNKEL (reference sequence). The CDR3 protein is CASSQGLAELQYF. The CDR3, as DNA: TGTGCCAGCAGCCAAGGACTAGCGGAGTTGCAGTACTTC.

The chain carries TRBV5-1 and TRBJ2-3; 7 bases are shared with TRBD1. There are 16 residues in the CDR3. Germline lookup yields CDR1 SGHRS and CDR2 YFSETQ. Trimming took 0 bases from V and 0 from J; bases not matched to a gene: 4. The CDR3 here is CASSLGQGVSTDTQYF. The CDR3 DNA reads TGCGCCAGCAGCTTGGGGCAGGGGGTGAGCACAGATACGCAGTATTTT.

In this sample, this clone turned up a few times. The chain couples TRBV24-1 to TRBJ1-2; weak D call: TRBD1 (5 bases). The CDR3 spans 13 residues. Germline CDR1 and CDR2: KGHDR and SFDVKD. V was trimmed by 7 bases and J by 0 bases, leaving 8 bases between them. The CDR3: CATSPRANYGYTF. For the CDR3, the DNA is TGTGCCACCAGCCCCAGGGCTAACTATGGCTACACCTTC.

The chain carries TRBV7-9 and TRBJ1-1, with D unresolved. The CDR3 is 12 amino acids. Germline-derived CDR1 and CDR2 are SEHNR and FQNEAQ (reference sequence). V lost 5 bases, J lost 6 bases, and 10 bases lay in between. The CDR3 is CASSPQSPEAFF. CDR3 DNA sequence: TGTGCCAGCAGCCCACAGTCACCTGAAGCTTTCTTT.

The CDR3, as DNA: TGTGCCACCAGTCCTGAGGGGGGGAGGAACACCGGGGAGCTGTTTTTT. The encoded protein is CATSPEGGRNTGELFF. This chain joins TRBV24-1 and TRBJ2-2, with D perhaps TRBD2 (7 bases). Germline V gene lookup returns CDR1 KGHDR and CDR2 SFDVKD. This CDR3 region has 16 residues. V lost 6 bases to trimming and J lost 1 base, with 14 bases between them.

The V and J genes are TRBV5-1 and TRBJ1-1; D is perhaps TRBD1 (5 bases). The germline V and J ends were trimmed by 4 bases and 3 bases, with 10 bases remaining between them. This CDR3 spans 13 amino acids. Germline assignment: CDR1 SGHRS and CDR2 YFSETQ. CDR3 bases: TGCGCCAGCAGCAGGTTAGGGGACACTGAAGCTTTCTTT. Amino acid sequence: CASSRLGDTEAFF.

The chain joins TRBV5-1 to TRBJ2-7; 8 nucleotides match TRBD1. V was pared by 4 bases and J by 3 bases, with 6 bases of the junction left unmatched. CDR3 size: 14 residues. CDR1 is SGHRS and CDR2 is YFSETQ in the germline V gene. Written as DNA, the CDR3 is TGCGCCAGCAGCCGGGACAGGTCAGACTACGAGCAGTACTTC. This encodes CASSRDRSDYEQYF. Based on the CDR3 plus reference TRBV5-1 and TRBJ2-7, the full variable domain is KAGVTQTPRYLIKTRGQQVTLSCSPISGHRSVSWYQQTPGQGLQFLFEYFSETQRNKGNFPGRFSGRQFSNSRSEMNVSTLELGDSALYLCASSRDRSDYEQYFGPGTRLTVT.

This chain links TRBV19 with TRBJ2-3; D is perhaps TRBD2 (7 bases). CDR3 length equals 16 residues. The germline gives CDR1 LNHDA, CDR2 SQIVND (reference sequence). Deletions cut 0 bases from V and 5 bases from J, with 15 bases between. CDR3 in amino acids: CASSIDAGAGLDTQYF. The DNA for the CDR3 is TGTGCCAGTAGTATAGACGCGGGGGCCGGGTTAGATACGCAGTATTTT.

Worth noting for this clone: Other nucleotide sequences in the sample specify the same CDR3. V usage is TRBV10-2 and J usage is TRBJ2-7, with TRBD1 matching 9 bases. Trimming at V came to 3 bases and at J to 4 bases, leaving 4 bases not matched to a gene. CDR1 WSHSY and CDR2 SAAADI come from the germline V gene. This CDR3 region has 14 residues. The CDR3 nucleotides read TGCGCCAGCAGTGAAGGGACAGGGCCTTACGAGCAGTACTTC. This sequence encodes CASSEGTGPYEQYF.

This sequence joins TRBV21-1 and TRBJ1-6; TRBD1 is the table's D call and was not checked against the DNA. TRBV21-1 counts as a pseudogene. The CDR3 length is 16 residues. CDR3 protein: CASTDPGGSNNSPLHF. The CDR3 DNA follows: TGTGCCAGTACAGACCCAGGGGGCAGCAATAATTCACCCCTCCACTTT.

V and J are TRBV11-3 and TRBJ2-7; D gene unclear. The CDR3 loop spans 14 amino acids. V was shortened by 1 base and J by 4 bases, with 11 bases between the two germline ends. CDR1 is SGHNT and CDR2 is YENEEA in the germline V gene. CDR3 protein: CASSLGEAEYEQYF. CDR3 DNA: TGTGCCAGCAGCTTAGGCGAGGCAGAGTACGAGCAGTACTTC.

A remark on this clone: Other DNA sequences from this sample encode an identical CDR3 as well. V is TRBV9 and J is TRBJ2-3; 8 nucleotides align to TRBD2. Germline CDR1 reads SGDLS; CDR2 reads YYNGEE. Trimming at V came to 0 bases and at J to 0 bases, leaving 0 bases not matched to a gene. The CDR3 is 15 amino acids. CDR3 region: CASSVVAGSTDTQYF. CDR3 nucleotide sequence: TGTGCCAGCAGCGTAGTAGCGGGGAGCACAGATACGCAGTATTTT.

The rearrangement uses TRBV6-5 and TRBJ1-5; D is unresolved. V gave up 0 bases and J gave up 8 bases, with 17 bases separating them. The CDR3 consists of 16 residues. Germline CDR1 reads MNHEY; CDR2 reads SVGAGI. The CDR3 bases are TGTGCCAGCAGTTACTCCGGAGCCGCTACCGGGGAGCCCCAGCATTTT. It translates to CASSYSGAATGEPQHF.

This sequence joins TRBV30 and TRBJ1-2, with D perhaps TRBD1 (5 bases). Germline V gene lookup returns CDR1 GTSNPN and CDR2 SVGIG (reference sequence). The CDR3 covers 13 residues. Trimming pared 4 bases from V and 6 bases from J, leaving 15 bases between. This CDR3 is CAWMQGGYHGYTF. Written as DNA, the CDR3 is TGTGCCTGGATGCAGGGAGGGTACCATGGCTACACCTTC. Supplemented by reference TRBV30 and TRBJ1-2, the full variable domain reads SQTIHQWPATLVQPVGSPLSLECTVEGTSNPNLYWYRQAAGRGLQLLFYSVGIGQISSEVPQNLSASRPQDRQFILSSKKLLLSDSGFYLCAWMQGGYHGYTFGSGTRLTVV.

This clone was seen just once. The rearrangement links TRBV24-1 to TRBJ2-1; D possibly corresponds to TRBD1 (5 bases). V was cut by 0 bases and J by 9 bases, with 11 bases left in between. This CDR3 has 14 residues. CDR1 is KGHDR and CDR2 is SFDVKD in the germline V gene. The CDR3 loop is CATSDLAGLGEQFF. The CDR3 nucleotides read TGTGCCACCAGTGATTTGGCAGGGCTGGGTGAGCAGTTCTTC.

The CDR3 nucleotides read TGTGCCAGCAGCTTAGTCTGGGTGGGAGACGTAGGTGGCTACACCTTC. Encoded protein: CASSLVWVGDVGGYTF. The genes are TRBV7-2 and TRBJ1-2, with unresolved D. This CDR3 is 16 amino acids long. CDR1 and CDR2 from the germline V gene are SGHTA and FQGNSA. V gave up 1 base and J gave up 7 bases, with 19 bases separating them. Looking up the rest from reference TRBV7-2 and TRBJ1-2 gives the full variable domain: GAGVSQSPSNKVTEKGKDVELRCDPISGHTALYWYRQSLGQGLEFLIYFQGNSAPDKSGLPSDRFSAERTGGSVSTLTIQRTQQEDSAVYLCASSLVWVGDVGGYTFGSGTRLTVV.